Sequencing of this TCR beta chain was carried out in a study of Tregs in tolerant kidney transplant recipients. Assay used: immunoSEQ multiplex PCR; TCRdb lists only in-frame clones, some missing. The sample has tens of thousands of clones; over 75% are singletons. Mixed chimerism was transient after nonmyeloablative marrow transplants from related graft donors. This CDR3 spans 11 amino acids. With 4 bases removed from V and 3 bases from J, the gap between germline ends came to 4 bases. Germline values: CDR1 SGHNT, CDR2 YENEEA. The sequence was obtained from a human patient who received a combined kidney and bone marrow transplant. Some T cells here may be from the graft donor. This sequence joins TRBV11-3 and TRBJ2-7; D uncertain. Sequences were derived from CD4+ T cells from blood (PBMCs), sampled 24 months after the transplant. CDR3 sequence (DNA): TGTGCCAGCAGCTATAACTACGAGCAGTACTTC. Protein sequence: CASSYNYEQYF.